These T cell receptor beta chains were read from a single sample in a study of T-cell memory formation after mild COVID-19. In TCRdb, the 5' RACE reads were re-called with MiXCR into one record per CDR3 protein. The sample lists approximately 250,000 distinct CDR3 sequences, 15% to 20% occurring once. Sequenced input: PBMCs or a T cell subset sorted from them (not recorded which). The receptors stem from a young man who had mild COVID-19 (a few samples of this study predate the infection). Cell type and time point are not known. CDR3s include the opening cysteine and the closing phenylalanine or tryptophan. Fields, in order: clone size, V gene, J gene, CDR3 length, D gene, CDR3 DNA, CDR3 protein. A D gene is named only where the DNA matches it firmly. Clone size is stated in some rows and not others, as once, few, many or a class when expanded.

>NA|TRBV5-1|TRBJ2-6|15|NA
TGCGCCAGCAGCTCCGGGGGGCCAGGGGCCAACGTCCTGACTTTC
CASSSGGPGANVLTF
>few|TRBV6-2/TRBV6-3|TRBJ1-1|14|NA
TGTGCCAGCAGTTACGGCGGGACGGATACTGAAGCTTTCTTT
CASSYGGTDTEAFF
>few|TRBV5-1|TRBJ2-3|14|NA
TGCGCCAGCAGCTGGCGGGGACCTACAGATACGCAGTATTTT
CASSWRGPTDTQYF
>NA|TRBV4-1|TRBJ1-4|17|NA
TGCGCCAGCAGCCAAGAAGAGGCCTTGGCAACTAATGAAAAACTGTTTTTT
CASSQEEALATNEKLFF
>NA|TRBV7-9|TRBJ2-7|14|NA
TGTGCCAGCAGCTCCCTTAGCGGTCGCTACGAGCAGTACTTC
CASSSLSGRYEQYF
>few|TRBV7-2|TRBJ1-5|14|NA
TGTGCCAGCAGCTCCTCGGGGAGCAATCAGCCCCAGCATTTT
CASSSSGSNQPQHF
>few|TRBV6-1|TRBJ1-1|14|NA
TGTGCCAGCAGTGAAGACAGGTGGAACACTGAAGCTTTCTTT
CASSEDRWNTEAFF
>once|TRBV7-2|TRBJ2-2|15|NA
TGTGCCAGCAGCTTATTCAATGCGAACACCGGGGAGCTGTTTTTT
CASSLFNANTGELFF
>many|TRBV7-9|TRBJ1-5|14|NA
TGTGCCAGCAGCTTAGGGACACTGAATCAGCCCCAGCATTTT
CASSLGTLNQPQHF
>few|TRBV5-1|TRBJ2-3|14|NA
TGCGCCAGCAGCTTCCGACAGCTTACAGATACGCAGTATTTT
CASSFRQLTDTQYF
>few|TRBV5-1|TRBJ2-2|15|TRBD1
TGCGCCAGCAGCGTACAGGGGGATAGCACCGGGGAGCTGTTTTTT
CASSVQGDSTGELFF
>many|TRBV7-2|TRBJ2-7|14|NA
TGTGCCAGCAGCTCCGGGGACCGGCACCTCGAACCGTACTTC
CASSSGDRHLEPYF
>many|TRBV5-1|TRBJ2-2|16|TRBD1
TGCGCCAGCAGCCGTAGACAGGGGGCGACCACCGGGGAGCTGTTTTTT
CASSRRQGATTGELFF
>NA|TRBV5-4|TRBJ1-2|14|NA
TGTGCCAGCAGCTTGCCGGGAGCTAACTATGGCTACACCTTC
CASSLPGANYGYTF
>NA|TRBV5-1|TRBJ2-3|15|TRBD2
TGCGCCAGCAGCATGGGACTAGCGGGCCGAGATACGCAGTATTTT
CASSMGLAGRDTQYF
>few|TRBV7-2|TRBJ2-3|13|NA
TGTGCCAGCAGCTTAGAGGTGCGAGACACGCAGTATTTT
CASSLEVRDTQYF
>NA|TRBV23-1|TRBJ2-3|14|TRBD2
TGCCCCCCTCGCGGGGGGCAATCTGCAGATACGCAGTATTTT
CPPRGGQSADTQYF
>NA|TRBV5-1|TRBJ1-2|13|NA
TGCGCCAGCAGCGTGGGGGCAGACTATGGCTACACCTTC
CASSVGADYGYTF
>few|TRBV7-2|TRBJ2-2|14|NA
TGTGCCAGCAGCTTTCAGGCAAGCACCGGGGAGCTGTTTTTT
CASSFQASTGELFF
>NA|TRBV6-5|TRBJ2-6|15|NA
TGTGCCAGCAGTTATCAGCTCTCTGGGGCCAACGTCCTGACTTTC
CASSYQLSGANVLTF
>NA|TRBV18|TRBJ2-1|16|NA
TGTGCCAGCTCACTAGGGACCTGGACGCTATACAATGAGCAGTTCTTC
CASSLGTWTLYNEQFF
>many|TRBV29-1|TRBJ2-3|15|NA
TGCAGCGTTGAAGTAGGAAGGGGGGGCACAGATACGCAGTATTTT
CSVEVGRGGTDTQYF
>NA|TRBV19|TRBJ2-2|15|NA
TGTGCCAGTAGTTCCCGGGACGCACACACCGGGGAGCTGTTTTTT
CASSSRDAHTGELFF
>many|TRBV5-1|TRBJ2-6|14|NA
TGCGCCAGCAGCTTGGCCGATGGGGCCAACGTCCTGACTTTC
CASSLADGANVLTF
>few|TRBV5-6|TRBJ1-4|16|NA
TGTGCCAGCAGCTCCCTGGATTGGACAACTAATGAAAAACTGTTTTTT
CASSSLDWTTNEKLFF
>NA|TRBV3-1|TRBJ1-4|14|TRBD1
TGTGCCAGCAAAAGTGCCGGGACAGTAGTAAAACTGTTTTTT
CASKSAGTVVKLFF
>NA|TRBV4-1|TRBJ2-3|16|NA
TGCGCCAGCATCCAGTCAGCGGGTCTGGGCACAGATACGCAGTATTTT
CASIQSAGLGTDTQYF
>NA|TRBV11-2|TRBJ1-2|14|NA
TGTGCCAGCAGCTTAGAGTCGGGGATTGGCGGCTACACCTTC
CASSLESGIGGYTF
>NA|TRBV5-1|TRBJ1-4|15|TRBD1
TGCGCCAGCAGCTTGGGGGACAGGGCAGGCATGGAACTGTTTTTT
CASSLGDRAGMELFF
>NA|TRBV9|TRBJ2-7|14|NA
TGTGCCAGCAGCGCGTTGACCAACTCCTACGAGCAGTACTTC
CASSALTNSYEQYF
>many|TRBV6-5|TRBJ2-3|15|NA
TGTGCCAGCAGCATTGGACTACACAAGACAGATACGCAGTATTTT
CASSIGLHKTDTQYF
>NA|TRBV2|TRBJ2-5|15|TRBD1
TGTGCCAGCACAGGGACAGGGGCGACTGAGGAGACCCAGTACTTC
CASTGTGATEETQYF
>few|TRBV12-5|TRBJ2-3|15|NA
TGTGCTAGTGGTAGGTCCTCCTTACCCGGAGATACGCAGTATTTT
CASGRSSLPGDTQYF
>few|TRBV5-4|TRBJ2-3|15|TRBD1
TGTGCCAGCAGCTTGCGGGGACAGCTCACAGATACGCAGTATTTT
CASSLRGQLTDTQYF
>few|TRBV12-3/TRBV12-4|TRBJ1-1|16|TRBD1
TGTGCCAGCAGTTTAGACAGGGGGCCTGCGAACACTGAAGCTTTCTTT
CASSLDRGPANTEAFF
>NA|TRBV2|TRBJ2-7|14|NA
TGTGCCAGCAGACGAGAAACTAGCAACTACGAGCAGTACTTC
CASRRETSNYEQYF
>NA|TRBV5-1|TRBJ2-3|14|TRBD2
TGCGCCAGCAGGGGAACGGGGGGTGCTGATACGCAGTATTTT
CASRGTGGADTQYF
>NA|TRBV5-1|TRBJ1-1|14|NA
TGCGCCACAAGTACCCCCGGACAAAACACTGAAGCTTTCTTT
CATSTPGQNTEAFF
>few|TRBV6-5|TRBJ2-1|17|NA
TGTGCCAGCAGTTCCGCAAATACTGACGACACCTCGGGAGTAAGGTTCTTC
CASSSANTDDTSGVRFF
>few|TRBV4-3|TRBJ2-7|19|NA
TGCGCCAGCAGCCAAGCGATCTATGCCCGGGACGGGGGGCCCTACGAGCAGTACTTC
CASSQAIYARDGGPYEQYF
>NA|TRBV27|TRBJ2-5|13|NA
TGTGCCAGCAGTTTATCATGGCGGGAGACCCAGTACTTC
CASSLSWRETQYF
>few|TRBV3-1|TRBJ2-5|16|NA
TGTGCCAGCAGCGCAACGGGGGATCCGCGTCAAGAGACCCAGTACTTC
CASSATGDPRQETQYF
>NA|TRBV4-1|TRBJ1-4|14|NA
TGCGCCAGCAGCTACCTAGCAATTAATGAAAAACTGTTTTTT
CASSYLAINEKLFF
>few|TRBV24-1|TRBJ2-1|12|NA
TGTGCCACCAGTGATTACAGGAATGAGCAGTTCTTC
CATSDYRNEQFF
>few|TRBV24-1|TRBJ2-5|12|TRBD2
TGTGCCACCGGACTAGGCGGAGAGACCCAGTACTTC
CATGLGGETQYF
>few|TRBV10-2|TRBJ1-1|15|NA
TGCGCCAGCAGTGAGTATGGAGGGGGTGGCACTGAAGCTTTCTTT
CASSEYGGGGTEAFF
>few|TRBV4-2|TRBJ1-5|16|NA
TGTGCCAGCAGCCTCCGATCGGCCACTAGCAATCAGCCCCAGCATTTT
CASSLRSATSNQPQHF
>NA|TRBV18|TRBJ1-1|17|NA
TGTGCCAGCTCACCAGGTGAAATTGGACAGCGGTACACTGAAGCTTTCTTT
CASSPGEIGQRYTEAFF
>NA|TRBV28|TRBJ1-4|14|NA
TGTGCCAGCGGCAGGGCCAGATTTAATGAAAAACTGTTTTTT
CASGRARFNEKLFF
>NA|TRBV7-8|TRBJ2-1|15|NA
TGTGCCAGCAGCCCAAAGTCGGCAGCCTACAATGAGCAGTTCTTC
CASSPKSAAYNEQFF
>NA|TRBV5-3|TRBJ2-6|21|NA
TGTGCCAGAAGCTTGGCGACGAGCAGAGGACGAAGCGCCTCTGGGGCCAACGTCCTGACTTTC
CARSLATSRGRSASGANVLTF
>NA|TRBV29-1|TRBJ1-2|12|NA
TGCAGCGTTGGACGGGACGGGTTTGGCTACACCTTC
CSVGRDGFGYTF
>NA|TRBV7-2|TRBJ1-1|13|NA
TGTGCCAGCAGCTTCGGTCCGGGGACTGAAGCTTTCTTT
CASSFGPGTEAFF
>once|TRBV4-3|TRBJ1-1|16|NA
TGCGCCAGCAGCCAAGAACGCGACACTGTGAACACTGAAGCTTTCTTT
CASSQERDTVNTEAFF
>NA|TRBV19|TRBJ1-6|15|NA
TGTGCCAGTAGTATTACCGGACGCGATAAGGCACCCCTCCACTTT
CASSITGRDKAPLHF